The following is a T cell receptor (beta chain) sequence with its context. In the original analysis: The assay estimated nucleated cells by amplifying reference gene primers. The data were produced by immunoSEQ multiplex PCR, yet TCRdb's version contains in-frame clones alone and is incomplete. The V and J calls and clone size are taken from that table; D and trimming were inferred from the DNA. The sample records some 520,000 clones, 75% to 90% being singletons. V lost 4 bases to trimming and J lost 2 bases, with 8 bases between them. CDR1 SGDLS and CDR2 YYNGEE come from the germline V gene. This CDR3 spans 13 amino acids. The record originates from a study of blood T cell repertoires in COVID-19.

The TCR comes from a man between 18 and 35 years old with COVID-19, enrolled during active disease. V gene TRBV9 combines with J gene TRBJ2-3; D is unresolved. Sequenced material: peripheral blood. The CDR3 sequence is CASSLNPTDTQYF. CDR3 bases: TGTGCCAGCAGCCTAAACCCCACAGATACGCAGTATTTT.